This entry lists 2 T cell receptor beta chains sequenced from one sample in a study of cytotoxic CD8 clonotypes in ibrutinib-treated CLL. The method was immunoSEQ multiplex PCR; TCRdb's version includes in-frame clones alone and lacks a portion of them. The repertoire consists of about 160,000 clones, with more than 80% occurring once and the leading ten covering over 4.5%. The material was PBMCs, obtained after 24 months of ibrutinib treatment. The receptor source for this set is a human donor with chronic lymphocytic leukemia.

The V and J genes are TRBV30 and TRBJ2-3; D might be TRBD2 (6 bases). This CDR3 contains 13 residues. CDR1 is GTSNPN and CDR2 is SVGIG in the germline V gene (reference sequence). Trimming left V 5 bases short and J 3 bases short, with 12 bases between. CDR3 nucleotide sequence: TGTGCCTGGTCCGGAGGGTGGACAGATACGCAGTATTTT. Translation: CAWSGGWTDTQYF.

For the CDR3, the DNA is TGCGCCAGCAGCTTTCTTACGTTATTTTACAATGAGCAGTTCTTC. This encodes CASSFLTLFYNEQFF. The V and J genes are TRBV5-1 and TRBJ2-1; D not certain. Trimming removed 2 bases from V and 4 bases from J, with 13 bases in between. Looked up from germline, CDR1 is SGHRS and CDR2 is YFSETQ. The CDR3 contains 15 residues.